This T cell receptor (beta chain) stems from a study of spatial heterogeneity in lung cancer. Time point: sample taken at primary tumor resection. Unsorted samples of tumor, nontumor lung or frozen PBMC had their whole RNA sequenced. The donor population consisted of some 70 patients with untreated, early-stage non-small cell lung cancer. In the library, each TCR cDNA molecule bore its own unique molecular identifier. TCRdb passed the 5' RACE reads through MiXCR, listing each CDR3 protein once. Among about 90,000 distinct CDR3 sequences listed, about 9.4% were seen once. The CDR3 has 14 residues. The germline V gene encodes CDR1 SGHRS and CDR2 YFSETQ. V was clipped by 4 bases and J by 7 bases, with 14 bases between them. This clonotype was found many times.

The receptor comes from a male donor with early-stage non-small cell lung cancer. The source material was PBMCs, sampled at surgery. The chain is built from TRBV5-1 and TRBJ2-2, with D unresolved. CDR3 loop: CASSTRTEGGELFF. CDR3 sequence (DNA): TGCGCCAGCAGCACAAGGACGGAAGGCGGGGAGCTGTTTTTT. The entire variable domain, with the rest obtained from reference TRBV5-1 and TRBJ2-2, is as follows: KAGVTQTPRYLIKTRGQQVTLSCSPISGHRSVSWYQQTPGQGLQFLFEYFSETQRNKGNFPGRFSGRQFSNSRSEMNVSTLELGDSALYLCASSTRTEGGELFFGEGSRLTVL.